Listed here are 9 T cell receptor beta chains from one sample, sequenced in a study of blood T cells in healthy people across ages. Primed by a sample-barcoded 5' primer and a J-beta primer mix, a second PCR proceeded for 7 to 11 cycles. MiXCR, run by TCRdb on the 5' RACE reads, gives a single entry per CDR3 protein. The data contain roughly 1.9 million distinct CDR3 sequences, around 42% of them singletons. Sequenced sample: blood. These receptors originate from a human donor in good health.

The chain links TRBV28 to TRBJ2-5; TRBD2 matches at 12 bases. J lost 5 bases, V lost 5 bases, and 3 bases had no gene match. The CDR3 runs 14 residues. CDR1 and CDR2 from the germline V gene are MDHEN and SYDVKM. The CDR3 is CASSRLAGAETQYF. The CDR3 DNA reads TGTGCCAGCAGTCGACTAGCGGGGGCTGAGACCCAGTACTTC.

This clonotype turned up a few times. The chain links TRBV7-9 to TRBJ1-1; TRBD1 matches 9 bases. V shed 4 bases and J 1 base; nucleotides not matched to a gene: 4. Germline V lookup: CDR1 SEHNR, CDR2 FQNEAQ (reference sequence). The CDR3 contains 15 residues. CDR3 nucleotide sequence: TGTGCCAGCAGCTCACAGGGACAGGGGAACACTGAAGCTTTCTTT. As protein: CASSSQGQGNTEAFF.

This chain links TRBV4-3 with TRBJ2-5; the D gene could be TRBD1 or TRBD2 (6 bases each). The germline V and J ends were trimmed by 0 bases and 1 base, with 9 bases remaining between them. CDR3 length: 15 amino acids. Germline V gene data show CDR1 as LGHNA and CDR2 as YSLEER. This CDR3 reads CASSQEWGAQETQYF. As DNA, the CDR3 is TGCGCCAGCAGCCAAGAATGGGGGGCCCAAGAGACCCAGTACTTC.

This chain connects TRBV12-3 or TRBV12-4 to TRBJ2-5; D gene uncertain. This CDR3 is built from 14 residues. Trimming took off 0 bases at V and 1 base at J, with 6 bases between the two ends. In nucleotides, the CDR3 is TGTGCCAGCAGTTTAGCACAGATCCAAGAGACCCAGTACTTC. The encoded protein is CASSLAQIQETQYF.

In its sample, this clonotype was seen a few times. The chain carries TRBV10-3 and TRBJ2-1, with 13 bases fitting TRBD2. The V gene's germline CDR1 is ENHRY and CDR2 SYGVKD. The CDR3 length is 15 residues. J was trimmed by 6 bases and V by 6 bases; bases with no gene match: 5. CDR3 in amino acids: CAIRETSGGSNEQFF. The CDR3 DNA is TGTGCCATCAGAGAGACTAGCGGGGGGTCCAATGAGCAGTTCTTC.

This clonotype occurred many times. The chain links TRBV29-1 to TRBJ2-4; D ambiguous. The J call may be faulty, since TRBJ2-7 better matches the DNA end. There are 12 residues in the CDR3. CDR1 SQVTM and CDR2 ANQGSEA come from the germline V gene. CDR3 nucleotide sequence: TGCAGCGTCGGTACACAGTTGGGCGAGCAGTACTTC. This translates into CSVGTQLGEQYF.

V is TRBV11-2 and J is TRBJ2-3, with TRBD1 as a possible D gene (5 bases). Trimming took 5 bases from V and 3 from J, leaving 21 bases between them. Germline CDR1 and CDR2: SGHAT and FQNNGV. The CDR3 consists of 17 residues. CDR3 coding DNA: TGTGCCAGCAGCATACAGGCGGCGCAAATTATAACAGATACGCAGTATTTT. Translation: CASSIQAAQIITDTQYF.

This clonotype has more than one count but fewer than ten. V gene TRBV20-1 combines with J gene TRBJ2-7; D is undetermined. Germline V lookup: CDR1 DFQATT, CDR2 SNEGSKA (reference sequence). The CDR3 length is 15 residues. The V end was cut by 0 bases, the J end by 0 bases, with 12 bases between. The CDR3 region is CSARDRRYSSYEQYF. The DNA of the CDR3 is TGCAGTGCTAGAGATCGAAGGTATAGCTCCTACGAGCAGTACTTC.

CDR3 sequence: CVSNRQIRCYEQYF. DNA for the CDR3: TGTGTCAGCAACAGACAGATACGGTGCTACGAGCAGTACTTC. J is TRBJ2-4 and V is TRBV21-1; TRBD1, the table's D call, lacks a check against the DNA. The assigned J gene may be wrong: the sequence end matches TRBJ2-7 better. TRBV21-1 is an annotated pseudogene. This CDR3 contains 14 residues.